These 10 T cell receptor beta chains share one sample of origin, sequenced in a study of cytomegalovirus exposure and HLA in healthy donors. PCR primers comprised 60 Vbeta and 13 Jbeta primers. Produced via immunoSEQ multiplex PCR; TCRdb's table is partial and in-frame only. The sample holds 100,000 to 120,000 clones, around 85% seen once. Input material: PBMCs. These receptors were taken from a man aged 35-49 years in good health and CMV-seronegative.

The chain uses TRBV5-1 and TRBJ1-4, with 7 bases identical to TRBD1. Germline values: CDR1 SGHRS, CDR2 YFSETQ. The junction had 2 bases not matched to a gene; V was cut back by 3 bases and J by 0 bases. This CDR3 has 15 residues. The CDR3: CASSSTGSTNEKLFF. As DNA, the CDR3 is TGCGCCAGCAGCTCGACAGGGTCAACTAATGAAAAACTGTTTTTT. Complete variable domain (other parts from reference TRBV5-1 and TRBJ1-4): KAGVTQTPRYLIKTRGQQVTLSCSPISGHRSVSWYQQTPGQGLQFLFEYFSETQRNKGNFPGRFSGRQFSNSRSEMNVSTLELGDSALYLCASSSTGSTNEKLFFGSGTQLSVL.

CDR3 bases: TGTGCCACCAGCGATCGTTATCAGGAGCCCCAGCATTTT. Residues: CATSDRYQEPQHF. The chain combines TRBV15 with TRBJ1-5, with D uncertain. This CDR3 is 13 amino acids long. The V gene's germline CDR1 is LNHNV and CDR2 YYDKDF (reference sequence). Trimming stripped 5 bases from V and 8 bases from J, with 13 bases between.

CDR3 protein: CASSLEDTRNEQFF. CDR3 coding DNA: TGTGCCAGCAGCTTAGAGGACACCAGAAATGAGCAGTTCTTC. The chain combines TRBV11-2 with TRBJ2-1; tentative D call: TRBD1 (5 bases). In germline, CDR1 is SGHAT, CDR2 FQNNGV. The length of the CDR3 is 14 residues. V lost 0 bases, J lost 7 bases, and 10 bases lay in between.

CDR3 coding DNA: TGTGCCGGAAGGACTAGCGGCTACGAGCAGTACTTC. Protein: CAGRTSGYEQYF. The chain links TRBV2 to TRBJ2-7, with 10 nucleotides matching TRBD2. Germline V gene sequence: CDR1 SNHLY, CDR2 FYNNEI. V shed 11 bases and J 3 bases; nucleotides not matched to a gene: 4. The CDR3 runs to 12 residues.

The chain employs TRBV5-1 and TRBJ2-1, with 7 bases identical to TRBD2. CDR1 is SGHRS and CDR2 is YFSETQ in the germline V gene. V dropped 3 bases and J dropped 2; count of bases not matched to a gene: 5. The CDR3 totals 15 residues. CDR3 sequence reads: CASSWVGGAYNEQFF. The CDR3 DNA sequence: TGCGCCAGCAGCTGGGTGGGGGGGGCCTACAATGAGCAGTTCTTC. Based on the CDR3 plus reference TRBV5-1 and TRBJ2-1, the full variable domain is KAGVTQTPRYLIKTRGQQVTLSCSPISGHRSVSWYQQTPGQGLQFLFEYFSETQRNKGNFPGRFSGRQFSNSRSEMNVSTLELGDSALYLCASSWVGGAYNEQFFGPGTRLTVL.

The gene calls are TRBV6-5 and TRBJ1-5; D is possibly TRBD1 (6 bases). There are 13 residues in the CDR3. Per germline, CDR1 MNHEY and CDR2 SVGAGI. Trimming pared 7 bases from V and 6 bases from J, leaving 13 bases between. The CDR3 DNA sequence: TGTGCCAGCACGACAGGCTGGGCTCAGCCCCAGCATTTT. Translated: CASTTGWAQPQHF.

The chain combines TRBV5-6 with TRBJ2-1; 9 bases map to TRBD1. The CDR3 runs 15 residues. CDR1 SGHDT and CDR2 YYEEEE come from the germline V gene. V was clipped by 4 bases and J by 7 bases; unmatched bases: 9. The CDR3 loop is CASSLIGTGKNEQFF. CDR3 coding DNA: TGTGCCAGCAGCCTCATAGGGACAGGGAAGAATGAGCAGTTCTTC.

This sequence joins TRBV5-1 and TRBJ1-6, with D uncertain. This CDR3 contains 20 residues. Looked up from germline, CDR1 is SGHRS and CDR2 is YFSETQ. Trimming stripped 1 base from V and 0 bases from J, with 20 bases between. Here the CDR3 reads CASSLRGRGLRSSYNSPLHF. The CDR3 region has the DNA TGCGCCAGCAGCTTGCGAGGACGGGGTCTCAGGAGCTCCTATAATTCACCCCTCCACTTT.

This chain connects TRBV30 to TRBJ1-5; possible D gene TRBD1, 6 bases. V shed 7 bases and J shed 3 bases, with 13 bases lying between them. CDR3 size: 13 residues. Looked up from germline, CDR1 is GTSNPN and CDR2 is SVGIG (reference sequence). CDR3 sequence: CAYTRDTNQPQHF. CDR3 bases: TGTGCCTATACTCGGGACACCAATCAGCCCCAGCATTTT.

The chain couples TRBV30 to TRBJ2-1; weak D call: TRBD2 (6 bases). Germline V lookup: CDR1 GTSNPN, CDR2 SVGIG (reference sequence). There are 12 residues in the CDR3. V lost 2 bases to trimming and J lost 10 bases, with 12 bases between them. The CDR3 bases are TGTGCCTGGAGTCCTTGGGGGGAGGAGCAGTTCTTC. It codes for CAWSPWGEEQFF.